This section outlines one T cell receptor beta chain sequence together with its context. These data belong to a study of shared clonotypes between healthy human individuals. Germline CDR1 MDHEN, CDR2 SYDVKM. The V gene lost 2 bases and the J gene lost 7 bases, with 5 bases spanning the gap. The CDR3 sequence is 12 residues long. Naivety among CD8 cells was defined by CD45RO negativity and positive CCR7 selection, thereby excluding terminally differentiated effector memory CD45RA+ cells. Only Caucasian adults living in Nashville, Tennessee served as donors. Profiled with immunoSEQ multiplex PCR; TCRdb holds only in-frame clones, not every one. The table records 2 million to 2.5 million clones, approximately 95% of them present only once.

The sequencing sample was made of naive CD8+ T cells sorted from blood. The V gene is TRBV28, the J gene TRBJ2-2, with D uncertain. This clonotype originated in a man younger than 30 in good health. The CDR3 sequence: CASSLGFGELFF. In nucleotides, the CDR3 is TGTGCCAGCAGTTTAGGGTTCGGGGAGCTGTTTTTT.